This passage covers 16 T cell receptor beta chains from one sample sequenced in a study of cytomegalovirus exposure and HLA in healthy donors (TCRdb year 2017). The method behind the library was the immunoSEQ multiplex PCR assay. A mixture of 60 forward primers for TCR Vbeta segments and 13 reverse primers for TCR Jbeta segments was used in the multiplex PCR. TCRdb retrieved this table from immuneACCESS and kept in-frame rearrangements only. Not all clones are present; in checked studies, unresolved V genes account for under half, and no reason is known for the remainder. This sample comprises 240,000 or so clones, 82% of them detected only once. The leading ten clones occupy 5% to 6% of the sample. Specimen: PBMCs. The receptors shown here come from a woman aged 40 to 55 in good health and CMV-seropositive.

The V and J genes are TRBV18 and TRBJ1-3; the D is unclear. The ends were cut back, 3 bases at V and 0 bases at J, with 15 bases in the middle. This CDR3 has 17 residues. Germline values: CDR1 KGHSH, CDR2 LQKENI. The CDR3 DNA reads TGTGCCAGCTCACCGGACTCGACGAGATTCTCTGGAAACACCATATATTTT. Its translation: CASSPDSTRFSGNTIYF.

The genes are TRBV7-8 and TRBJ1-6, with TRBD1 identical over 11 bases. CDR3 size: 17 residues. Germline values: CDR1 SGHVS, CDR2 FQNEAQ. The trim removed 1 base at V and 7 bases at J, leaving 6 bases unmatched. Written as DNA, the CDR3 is TGTGCCAGCAGCTTAGAGGACAGGGGGCGGAAAAATTCACCCCTCCACTTT. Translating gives CASSLEDRGRKNSPLHF.

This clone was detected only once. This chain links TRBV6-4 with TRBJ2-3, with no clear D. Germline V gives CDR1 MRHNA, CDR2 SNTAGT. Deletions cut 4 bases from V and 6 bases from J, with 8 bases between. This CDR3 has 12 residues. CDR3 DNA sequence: TGTGCCAGCAGTGCGACTGGGGATACGCAGTATTTT. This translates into CASSATGDTQYF.

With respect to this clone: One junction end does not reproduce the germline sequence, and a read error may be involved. CDR3 bases: TGTGCCAGCAGTTATTCGGACTCCAACAATGAGCAGTTCTTC. As protein: CASSYSDSNNEQFF. The chain recombines TRBV6-5 with TRBJ2-1; possibly TRBD2 for D (5 bases). The CDR3 length is 14 residues. CDR1 and CDR2 (germline): MNHEY, SVGAGI.

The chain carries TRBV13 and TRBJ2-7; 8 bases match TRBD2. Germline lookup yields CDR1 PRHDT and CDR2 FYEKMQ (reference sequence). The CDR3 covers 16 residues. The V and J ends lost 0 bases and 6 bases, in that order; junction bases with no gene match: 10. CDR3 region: CASSLGLAGSRVEQYF. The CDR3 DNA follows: TGTGCCAGCAGCTTAGGATTAGCGGGAAGCCGCGTCGAGCAGTACTTC.

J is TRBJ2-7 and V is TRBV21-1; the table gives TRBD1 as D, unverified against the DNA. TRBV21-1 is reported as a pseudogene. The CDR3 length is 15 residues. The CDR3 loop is CASSDHTGEDYEQYF. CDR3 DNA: TGTGCCAGCAGCGACCATACAGGGGAAGACTACGAGCAGTACTTC.

The CDR3 loop reads CASSFGDYRSTDTQYF. DNA of the CDR3: TGTGCCAGCAGTTTTGGGGACTACCGTAGCACAGATACGCAGTATTTT. The chain carries TRBV27 and TRBJ2-3; 7 bases are shared with TRBD2. The CDR3 runs 16 residues. Germline trimming cut 3 bases from V and 0 bases from J; bases unmatched to any gene: 6. CDR1 and CDR2 from the germline V gene are MNHEY and SMNVEV (reference sequence).

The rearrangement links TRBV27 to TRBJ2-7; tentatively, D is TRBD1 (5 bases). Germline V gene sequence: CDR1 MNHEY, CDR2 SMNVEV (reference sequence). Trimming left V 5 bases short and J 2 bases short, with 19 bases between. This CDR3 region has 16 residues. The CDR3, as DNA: TGTGCCAGCAGTCCCCCCCCGGGCAGGGCCCCCTACGAGCAGTACTTC. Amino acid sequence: CASSPPPGRAPYEQYF.

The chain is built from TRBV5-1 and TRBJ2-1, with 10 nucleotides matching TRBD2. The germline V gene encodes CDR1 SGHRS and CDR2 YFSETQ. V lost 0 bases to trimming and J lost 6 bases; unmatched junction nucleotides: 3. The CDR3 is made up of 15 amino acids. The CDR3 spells CASSLALAGGNEQFF. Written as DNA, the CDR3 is TGCGCCAGCAGCTTGGCCTTAGCGGGAGGCAATGAGCAGTTCTTC. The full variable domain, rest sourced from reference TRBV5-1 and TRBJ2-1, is KAGVTQTPRYLIKTRGQQVTLSCSPISGHRSVSWYQQTPGQGLQFLFEYFSETQRNKGNFPGRFSGRQFSNSRSEMNVSTLELGDSALYLCASSLALAGGNEQFFGPGTRLTVL.

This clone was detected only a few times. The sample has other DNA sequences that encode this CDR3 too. CDR3 bases: TGTGCCAGCACTAAGAGCTCCTATAATTCACCCCTCCACTTT. It yields the protein CASTKSSYNSPLHF. This sequence joins TRBV11-2 and TRBJ1-6, with D hard to call. This CDR3 contains 14 residues. Germline CDR1 is SGHAT and CDR2 is FQNNGV. Between the trimmed V and J ends, which lost 7 bases and 0 bases, there was a span of 7 bases.

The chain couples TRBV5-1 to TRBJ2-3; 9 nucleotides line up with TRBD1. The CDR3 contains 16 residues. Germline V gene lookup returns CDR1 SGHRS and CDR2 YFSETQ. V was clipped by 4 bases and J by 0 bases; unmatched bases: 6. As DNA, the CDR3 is TGCGCCAGCAGCCAGGGGGGGACAGGGAGCACAGATACGCAGTATTTT. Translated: CASSQGGTGSTDTQYF.

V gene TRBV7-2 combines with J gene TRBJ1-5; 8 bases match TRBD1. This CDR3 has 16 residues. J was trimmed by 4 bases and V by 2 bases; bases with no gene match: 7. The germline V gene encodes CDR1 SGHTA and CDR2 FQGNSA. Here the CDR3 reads CASSLRTGRLNQPQHF. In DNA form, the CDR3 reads TGTGCCAGCAGCTTACGGACAGGGAGGTTGAATCAGCCCCAGCATTTT.

CDR3 sequence (DNA): TGTGCCAGCAGCCCGGAGGCAGGGGGCTTTGAAAAACTGTTTTTT. As protein: CASSPEAGGFEKLFF. This chain uses TRBV6-4 with TRBJ1-4; 8 bases match TRBD1. Germline CDR1 reads MRHNA; CDR2 reads SNTAGT. V dropped 6 bases and J dropped 7; count of bases not matched to a gene: 10. This CDR3 spans 15 amino acids.

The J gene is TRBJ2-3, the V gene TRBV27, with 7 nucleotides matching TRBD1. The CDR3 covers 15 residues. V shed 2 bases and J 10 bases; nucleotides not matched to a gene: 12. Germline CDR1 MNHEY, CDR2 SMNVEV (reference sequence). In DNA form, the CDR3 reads TGTGCCAGCAGTTTACAGACAGACAGGGTTGCCGCGCAGTATTTT. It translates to CASSLQTDRVAAQYF.

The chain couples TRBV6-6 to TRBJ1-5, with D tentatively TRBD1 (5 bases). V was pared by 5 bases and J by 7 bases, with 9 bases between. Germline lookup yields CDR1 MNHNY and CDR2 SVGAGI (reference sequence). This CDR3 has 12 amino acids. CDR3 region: CASSTGGQPQHF. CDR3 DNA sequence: TGTGCCAGCAGTACAGGAGGGCAGCCCCAGCATTTT.

This CDR3 reads CASSLDITGNNEQFF. For the CDR3, the DNA is TGTGCCAGCAGCTTAGACATAACAGGGAACAATGAGCAGTTCTTC. The chain joins TRBV7-9 to TRBJ2-1, with D tentatively TRBD1 (6 bases). Germline CDR1 SEHNR, CDR2 FQNEAQ (reference sequence). Trimming pared 1 base from V and 5 bases from J, leaving 12 bases between. This CDR3 contains 15 residues.